This TCR beta chain was captured in a study of blood T cell repertoires in COVID-19. Overall study: T cells, B-cell-depleted T cells, or PBMCs supplied cDNA or gDNA.

Per the original data handling: For nucleated cells, counts were estimated from reference gene primer amplification. The assay was immunoSEQ multiplex PCR, and TCRdb's table has in-frame clones only and misses some. V and J calls and clone size are given by that table; D and trimming were obtained from the DNA. The top ten clones hold approximately 1.4% of a sample with hundreds of thousands of clones, 86% of them seen once. V was trimmed by 6 bases and J by 2 bases, leaving 10 bases between them. The CDR3 runs 13 residues. From germline, CDR1 is MNHEY and CDR2 SVGAGI. What was sequenced was peripheral blood. This chain connects TRBV6-5 to TRBJ1-2; D gene uncertain. The TCR comes from a woman under 40 with active or convalescent COVID-19. The CDR3 protein is CASSRETNYGYTF. The CDR3, as DNA: TGTGCCAGCAGCCGGGAGACCAACTATGGCTACACCTTC.